Shown below are 17 T cell receptor beta chains from a single sample sequenced in a study of cytomegalovirus exposure and HLA in healthy donors. Vbeta (60) and Jbeta (13) primers were used in the PCR. Assay: immunoSEQ multiplex PCR; the TCRdb copy retains only in-frame clones and omits some. The data contain over 100,000 clones, about 70% of them singletons. The sequencing sample was made of PBMCs. These receptors originate from a human donor in good health.

The CDR3 DNA follows: TGCGCCAGCAGCTTGTTGACTAGCGGGAGGGCCGTTGAGCAGTTCTTC. Translating gives CASSLLTSGRAVEQFF. V gene TRBV5-1 combines with J gene TRBJ2-1, with 14 nucleotides matching TRBD2. The germline V gene encodes CDR1 SGHRS and CDR2 YFSETQ. V lost 1 base and J lost 9; bases outside the gene matches: 6. This CDR3 is built from 16 residues.

The chain recombines TRBV7-2 with TRBJ2-6, with 11 bases identical to TRBD2. The V gene end was trimmed by 5 bases and the J gene end by 0 bases; junction bases not matched to a gene: 6. The CDR3 spans 18 residues. CDR1 is SGHTA, CDR2 FQGNSA, per germline. Here the CDR3 reads CASSITGTSGSGANVLTF. The CDR3 region has the DNA TGTGCCAGCAGCATTACCGGGACTAGCGGCTCTGGGGCCAACGTCCTGACTTTC.

The count of this clone is one. The rearrangement joins TRBV30 to TRBJ1-1; a possible D gene is TRBD1 (5 bases). The CDR3 is 11 amino acids. V was trimmed by 7 bases and J by 5 bases, leaving 11 bases between them. In germline, CDR1 is GTSNPN, CDR2 SVGIG (reference sequence). CDR3 sequence reads: CASGGGTEAFF. As DNA, the CDR3 is TGTGCCTCCGGGGGTGGAACTGAAGCTTTCTTT.

This chain joins TRBV28 and TRBJ2-7, with D possibly TRBD1 on 7 matching bases. From germline, CDR1 is MDHEN and CDR2 SYDVKM. The CDR3 runs 16 residues. The V end was cut by 5 bases, the J end by 4 bases, with 21 bases between. The CDR3 here is CASSGGTVARWYEQYF. CDR3 coding DNA: TGTGCCAGCAGTGGGGGGACAGTAGCAAGGTGGTACGAGCAGTACTTC.

Remarks on this clone: Other DNA sequences from this sample encode an identical CDR3 as well. This chain connects TRBV5-1 to TRBJ1-1; D unclear. Trimming shortened V by 2 bases and J by 4 bases, and 12 bases separated the two germline ends. Germline-derived CDR1 and CDR2 are SGHRS and YFSETQ. There are 14 residues in the CDR3. CDR3 sequence (DNA): TGCGCCAGCAGCTTAGGAGGCCCGGGCACTGAAGCTTTCTTT. This sequence encodes CASSLGGPGTEAFF. The full variable domain, rest sourced from reference TRBV5-1 and TRBJ1-1, is KAGVTQTPRYLIKTRGQQVTLSCSPISGHRSVSWYQQTPGQGLQFLFEYFSETQRNKGNFPGRFSGRQFSNSRSEMNVSTLELGDSALYLCASSLGGPGTEAFFGQGTRLTVV.

V and J are TRBV5-1 and TRBJ2-7; a possible D gene is TRBD1 (6 bases). V was clipped by 0 bases and J by 5 bases, with 12 bases between them. The germline gives CDR1 SGHRS, CDR2 YFSETQ. This CDR3 is 14 amino acids long. The CDR3 region is CASSLGAGENEQYF. CDR3 in DNA: TGCGCCAGCAGCTTGGGGGCAGGGGAAAACGAGCAGTACTTC.

The gene calls are TRBV29-1 and TRBJ2-1; D is perhaps TRBD2 (5 bases). Between the trimmed V and J ends, which lost 3 bases and 6 bases, there was a span of 9 bases. In germline, CDR1 is SQVTM, CDR2 ANQGSEA. CDR3 length: 12 amino acids. In nucleotides, the CDR3 is TGCAGCGTTGAGGGAGTTTCCAATGAGCAGTTCTTC. It codes for CSVEGVSNEQFF.

The V and J genes are TRBV28 and TRBJ2-2, with a weak D call TRBD2 (5 bases). Germline V gene sequence: CDR1 MDHEN, CDR2 SYDVKM. The CDR3 is 13 residues long. V lost 3 bases, J lost 7 bases, and 9 bases lay in between. CDR3: CASSLFTSGELFF. Written as DNA, the CDR3 is TGTGCCAGCAGTTTGTTCACTAGCGGGGAGCTGTTTTTT. The entire variable domain, with the rest obtained from reference TRBV28 and TRBJ2-2, is as follows: DVKVTQSSRYLVKRTGEKVFLECVQDMDHENMFWYRQDPGLGLRLIYFSYDVKMKEKGDIPEGYSVSREKKERFSLILESASTNQTSMYLCASSLFTSGELFFGEGSRLTVL.

CDR3 region: CASSSTTGVEQYF. CDR3 DNA: TGCGCCAGCAGCTCGACGACAGGGGTCGAGCAGTACTTC. V gene TRBV5-1 combines with J gene TRBJ2-7, with 8 bases fitting TRBD1. CDR3 size: 13 residues. Germline V lookup: CDR1 SGHRS, CDR2 YFSETQ. The junction had 5 bases not matched to a gene; V was cut back by 3 bases and J by 6 bases.

The rearrangement uses TRBV2 and TRBJ2-1; 8 positions match TRBD2. Germline V lookup: CDR1 SNHLY, CDR2 FYNNEI. V trimming: 4 bases; J trimming: 8 bases; junction bases outside the gene matches: 13. The CDR3 is 16 amino acids. The CDR3 DNA reads TGTGCCAGCAGTGGGCCTCGATGGACTAGCCATCATGAGCAGTTCTTC. It specifies CASSGPRWTSHHEQFF.

CDR3 amino acids: CASSKVLAGGPGANTGELFF. The CDR3 region has the DNA TGTGCCAGCAGTAAAGTACTAGCGGGGGGGCCCGGGGCGAACACCGGGGAGCTGTTTTTT. The chain carries TRBV6-1 and TRBJ2-2; 13 positions agree with TRBD2. V trimming: 5 bases; J trimming: 0 bases; junction bases outside the gene matches: 12. Germline-derived CDR1 and CDR2 are MNHNS and SASEGT. The CDR3 sequence is 20 residues long.

The chain carries TRBV27 and TRBJ1-5; no clear D gene. This CDR3 has 16 residues. V gave up 0 bases and J gave up 4 bases, with 13 bases separating them. Germline CDR1 MNHEY, CDR2 SMNVEV (reference sequence). The CDR3 bases are TGTGCCAGCAGTTTATCTGGGAGGGTTTTGAATCAGCCCCAGCATTTT. It encodes CASSLSGRVLNQPQHF.

This chain connects TRBV10-3 to TRBJ2-3; TRBD2 is a possible D gene (6 bases). Germline loops: CDR1 ENHRY, CDR2 SYGVKD. The CDR3 is made up of 21 amino acids. The germline V and J ends were trimmed by 0 bases and 2 bases, with 27 bases remaining between them. CDR3 protein: CAISESSWQGLWGPSTDTQYF. The DNA for the CDR3 is TGTGCCATCAGTGAGTCGAGTTGGCAGGGACTTTGGGGTCCTTCCACAGATACGCAGTATTTT.

This sequence joins TRBV6-6 and TRBJ1-5, with TRBD1 identical over 8 bases. The CDR3 is made up of 14 amino acids. Trimming removed 6 bases from V and 4 bases from J; junction bases left unmatched: 5. The germline gives CDR1 MNHNY, CDR2 SVGAGI (reference sequence). CDR3 bases: TGTGCCAGCAGACGGCAGGGGGCTAATCAGCCCCAGCATTTT. It encodes CASRRQGANQPQHF.

V is TRBV28 and J is TRBJ2-3; D unresolved. Trimming shortened V by 6 bases and J by 4 bases, and 14 bases separated the two germline ends. The germline CDR1 and CDR2 sequences are MDHEN and SYDVKM. This CDR3 is built from 14 residues. CDR3 protein: CASRARNGPDTQYF. CDR3 sequence (DNA): TGTGCCAGCAGGGCTAGAAATGGTCCAGATACGCAGTATTTT.

J is TRBJ1-5 and V is TRBV19; no firm D call. V shed 2 bases and J shed 1 base, with 9 bases lying between them. Germline CDR1 is LNHDA and CDR2 is SQIVND (reference sequence). CDR3 length: 15 residues. DNA for the CDR3: TGTGCCAGTAGTATACGAGGTAGGAGCAATCAGCCCCAGCATTTT. It specifies CASSIRGRSNQPQHF.

The chain links TRBV7-2 to TRBJ2-7; D possibly corresponds to TRBD2 (6 bases). Germline loops: CDR1 SGHTA, CDR2 FQGNSA. The CDR3 has 15 residues. V lost 4 bases and J lost 1, with 14 bases in between. CDR3 nucleotide sequence: TGTGCCAGCAGCTCACCGGACTATCTTTCCTACGAGCAGTACTTC. Its translation is CASSSPDYLSYEQYF. The complete variable domain, with remaining parts taken from reference TRBV7-2 and TRBJ2-7, reads GAGVSQSPSNKVTEKGKDVELRCDPISGHTALYWYRQSLGQGLEFLIYFQGNSAPDKSGLPSDRFSAERTGGSVSTLTIQRTQQEDSAVYLCASSSPDYLSYEQYFGPGTRLTVT.